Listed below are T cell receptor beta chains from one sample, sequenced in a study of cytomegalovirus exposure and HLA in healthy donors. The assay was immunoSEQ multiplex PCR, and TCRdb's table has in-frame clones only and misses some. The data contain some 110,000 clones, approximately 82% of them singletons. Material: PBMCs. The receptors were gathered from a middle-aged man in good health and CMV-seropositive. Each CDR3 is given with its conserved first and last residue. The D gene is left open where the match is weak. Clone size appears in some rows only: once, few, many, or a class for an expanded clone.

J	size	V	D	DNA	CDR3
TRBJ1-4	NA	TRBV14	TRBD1	TGTGCCAGCAGCGGACTACCAGGGACAGGGAATGAAAAACTGTTTTTT	CASSGLPGTGNEKLFF
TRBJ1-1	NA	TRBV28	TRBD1	TGTGCCAGCAGGACCGGGACAGGGCTACCGAACACTGAAGCTTTCTTT	CASRTGTGLPNTEAFF
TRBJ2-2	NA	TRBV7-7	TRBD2	TGTGCTAGCAGTCCTATAGCGGGAGCGTTCGGGGAGCTGTTTTTT	CASSPIAGAFGELFF
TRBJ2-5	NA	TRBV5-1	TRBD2	TGCGCCAGCGGACCGGGGGGGGGTCAAGAGACCCAGTACTTC	CASGPGGGQETQYF
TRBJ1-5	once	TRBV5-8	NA	TGTGCCAGCAGCTTTGGACAGAAGAATCAGCCCCAGCATTTT	CASSFGQKNQPQHF
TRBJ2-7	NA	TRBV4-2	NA	TGTGCCAGCAGCCAAGTCGGACTTCTGAGCTCCTACGAGCAGTACTTC	CASSQVGLLSSYEQYF
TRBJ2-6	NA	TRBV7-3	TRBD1	TGTGCCAGCAGCACAGGGGTTGGGGCCAACGTCCTGACTTTC	CASSTGVGANVLTF
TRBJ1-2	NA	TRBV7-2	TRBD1	TGTGCCAGCAGCTTAAACCTAGCAGGGGGCGTCTATGGCTACACCTTC	CASSLNLAGGVYGYTF
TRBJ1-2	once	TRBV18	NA	TGTGCCAGCTCACCCGAAGGGGCCCGCAACTATGGCTACACCTTC	CASSPEGARNYGYTF
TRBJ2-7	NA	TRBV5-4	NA	TGTGCCAGCAGCTTGGAACAGGGCCGCTACGAGCAGTACTTC	CASSLEQGRYEQYF
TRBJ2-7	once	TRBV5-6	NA	TGTGCCAGCAGCTTTATGGCGACAGGAGCCTACGAGCAGTACTTC	CASSFMATGAYEQYF
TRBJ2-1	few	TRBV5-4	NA	TGTGCCAGCAGCACCGTACTAGCAGATGAGCAGTTCTTC	CASSTVLADEQFF
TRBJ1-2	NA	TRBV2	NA	TGTGCCAGCAGCTCGGACTTGGGTGCATATGGCTACACCTTC	CASSSDLGAYGYTF
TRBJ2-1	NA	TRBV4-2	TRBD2	TGTGCCAGCAGCCAAGATCTCGGGACTAGCGGGAGGGGTGAGCAGTTCTTC	CASSQDLGTSGRGEQFF
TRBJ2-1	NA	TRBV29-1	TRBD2	TGCAGCGTCTCTAGCGGATTTAACTCCTACAATGAGCAGTTCTTC	CSVSSGFNSYNEQFF
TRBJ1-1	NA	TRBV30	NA	TGTGCCTGGAGTGTACTGGCAGGGCGGATGTTGAAGCTTTTCTTT	CAWSVLAGRMLKLFF
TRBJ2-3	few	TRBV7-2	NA	TGTGCCAGCAGCTTATTACGGGTGGATACGCAGTATTTT	CASSLLRVDTQYF
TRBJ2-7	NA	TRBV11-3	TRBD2	TGTGCCAGCAAACCGAAGCGGGAGCGGGACGAGCAGTACTTC	CASKPKRERDEQYF